These T cell receptor beta chains were read from a single sample in a study of shared clonotypes between healthy human individuals. The data were produced by immunoSEQ multiplex PCR, yet TCRdb's version contains in-frame clones alone and is incomplete. The table includes millions of clones, approximately 94% detected once. The sample was naive CD8+ T cells from PBMCs. The receptors stem from a man between 18 and 29 years old in good health. Some clones in this sample may be carry-over from other donors' samples. The CDR3 runs from the conserved cysteine through the conserved F or W. The order of the fields is CDR3 length, V gene, clone size, D gene, J gene, CDR3 DNA, CDR3 protein. D genes are given only for firm matches. Rows may omit the clone size; those that give it use once, few, many or a size class.

14	TRBV30	-	TRBD1	TRBJ2-7	TGTGCCTGGAGTTTAACAGGGGGTCGAGACGAGCAGTACTTC	CAWSLTGGRDEQYF
17	TRBV7-3	-	-	TRBJ2-4	TGTGCCAGCAGCTTATCGGGGCAGGGATCAGCCAAAAACATTCAGTACTTC	CASSLSGQGSAKNIQYF
13	TRBV29-1	-	-	TRBJ2-7	TGCAGCGTTGAGACAGGTCCCTCCTACGAGCAGTACTTC	CSVETGPSYEQYF
13	TRBV29-1	-	TRBD1	TRBJ2-7	TGCAGCGTTGAGACAGGGGACTCCTACGAGCAGTACTTC	CSVETGDSYEQYF
14	TRBV5-1	-	-	TRBJ2-2	TGCGCCAGCAGCTTGGACAGTCGAGGCGGGGAGCTGTTTTTT	CASSLDSRGGELFF
14	TRBV11-3	-	TRBD1	TRBJ1-1	TGTGCCAGCAGCTTAGGACAGGGCGACACTGAAGCTTTCTTT	CASSLGQGDTEAFF
16	TRBV13	-	-	TRBJ2-5	TGTGCCAGCAGCTTCGGTGGAGGTAGATCCTTGGAGACCCAGTACTTC	CASSFGGGRSLETQYF
13	TRBV6-5	-	-	TRBJ2-7	TGTGCCAGCAGTTACTCTGAAGGGCAGGAGCAGTACTTC	CASSYSEGQEQYF
15	TRBV6-6	-	-	TRBJ1-5	TGTGCCAGCAGACTCAGATCCGAGGTGGGTCAGCCCCAGCATTTT	CASRLRSEVGQPQHF
14	TRBV28	-	TRBD1	TRBJ1-2	TGTGCCAGCAGTGCGCCGGGACAGTACTATGGCTACACCTTC	CASSAPGQYYGYTF
16	TRBV19	-	-	TRBJ2-6	TGTGCCAGTAGTATTATGGGGCTTGCTGGGGCCAACGTCCTGACTTTC	CASSIMGLAGANVLTF
14	TRBV5-4	-	-	TRBJ1-3	TGTGCCAGCAGCGTCCGGGGCGCTGGAGACACCATATATTTT	CASSVRGAGDTIYF
13	TRBV27	-	-	TRBJ2-7	TGTGCCAGCAGTTGGGCGAACTCCTACGAGCAGTACTTC	CASSWANSYEQYF
16	TRBV6-1	-	TRBD2	TRBJ2-7	TGTGCCAGCAGTGAAGATTCTCGGACTAGCGGCTACGAGCAGTACTTC	CASSEDSRTSGYEQYF
15	TRBV28	-	TRBD1	TRBJ2-5	TGTGCCAACCCGGGACAGGGAGGTGCGTTTGAGACCCAGTACTTC	CANPGQGGAFETQYF
15	TRBV27	few	TRBD1	TRBJ1-5	TGTGCCAGCAGTTTATCCAGGGGGAGCAATCAGCCCCAGCATTTT	CASSLSRGSNQPQHF
11	TRBV28	-	-	TRBJ2-3	TGTGCCAGCAGTTCATCGGATACGCAGTATTTT	CASSSSDTQYF
14	TRBV28	-	-	TRBJ2-1	TGTGCCAGCAGTTTCGCCGGGAGTGGCAATGAGCAGTTCTTC	CASSFAGSGNEQFF
15	TRBV27	-	TRBD1	TRBJ1-5	TGTGCCAGCGGCCGGACAGGCGGTCGCAATCAGCCCCAGCATTTT	CASGRTGGRNQPQHF
13	TRBV29-1	-	TRBD1	TRBJ2-1	TGCAGCGTTGGGGACAGGGGTTACAATGAGCAGTTCTTC	CSVGDRGYNEQFF
17	TRBV13	-	TRBD1	TRBJ1-3	TGTGCCAGCAGCTTAAGGTCTCGGACAGGCCTTGGAAACACCATATATTTT	CASSLRSRTGLGNTIYF
13	TRBV28	-	-	TRBJ1-5	TGTGCCAGCAGTTTTGGGGGCAATCAGCCCCAGCATTTT	CASSFGGNQPQHF
12	TRBV7-2	-	-	TRBJ2-3	TGTGCCAGCAGCTGGGGCACAGATACGCAGTATTTT	CASSWGTDTQYF
18	TRBV11-2	once	TRBD2	TRBJ2-7	TGTGCCAGCAGCCTAAACGGACTAGCGGGAGGACCCTCCTACGAGCAGTACTTC	CASSLNGLAGGPSYEQYF
14	TRBV9	-	-	TRBJ2-7	TGTGCCAGCAGCGAGACGGTCTCGGACCCCGAGCAGTACTTC	CASSETVSDPEQYF
15	TRBV7-8	-	TRBD2	TRBJ2-1	TGTGCCAGCAGCTCCGGACTAGCGGTTTACAATGAGCAGTTCTTC	CASSSGLAVYNEQFF
14	TRBV29-1	-	-	TRBJ2-2	TGCAGCGTTCGTGGCGGGACGGGCACCGGGGAGCTGTTTTTT	CSVRGGTGTGELFF
14	TRBV27	-	-	TRBJ2-3	TGTGCCAGCAGTTTTGACAGATTCACAGATACGCAGTATTTT	CASSFDRFTDTQYF
12	TRBV19	-	-	TRBJ2-3	TGTGCCAGTAGTAGATCCCGGGACTCGCAGTATTTT	CASSRSRDSQYF
14	TRBV7-9	once	TRBD2	TRBJ2-7	TGTGCCAGCAGCTCAGGACTAGCGGGCCCCCTCGGGTACTTC	CASSSGLAGPLGYF
14	TRBV5-1	once	-	TRBJ2-4	TGCGCCAGCAGCTTCTCCGAACATTTATACATTCAGTACTTC	CASSFSEHLYIQYF
13	TRBV27	-	TRBD1	TRBJ2-7	TGTGCCAGCAGGGGGGACAGGGCCTACGAGCAGTACTTC	CASRGDRAYEQYF
15	TRBV27	once	-	TRBJ1-5	TGTGCCAGCAGTCCAAGGGCGGGGAATTTTCAGCCCCAGCATTTT	CASSPRAGNFQPQHF
14	TRBV27	-	-	TRBJ2-5	TGTGCCAGCAGTCCAGACGGTTTCCAAGAGACCCAGTACTTC	CASSPDGFQETQYF
14	TRBV9	-	-	TRBJ2-2	TGTGCCAGCAGCGTAGGGCTTAACACCGGGGAGCTGTTTTTT	CASSVGLNTGELFF
14	TRBV4-1	-	TRBD1	TRBJ2-7	TGCGCCAGCAGTTCGACAGGGGCGACCTACGAGCAGTACTTC	CASSSTGATYEQYF
15	TRBV27	-	-	TRBJ2-1	TGTGCCAGCAGTTCCGAAGGGTTGTTGTACAATGAGCAGTTCTTC	CASSSEGLLYNEQFF
14	TRBV6-5	-	-	TRBJ1-5	TGTGCCAGCAGTTACTGGCCTCTTTCGGGGCCCCAGCATTTT	CASSYWPLSGPQHF
12	TRBV5-6	-	-	TRBJ2-7	TGTGCCAGCAGCTTAGGGTATCACGAGCAGTACTTC	CASSLGYHEQYF
12	TRBV6-5	-	-	TRBJ2-7	TGTGCCAGCAGGGCGGGATCCTACGAGCAGTACTTC	CASRAGSYEQYF
14	TRBV27	-	TRBD1	TRBJ1-2	TGTGCCAGCAGTCCCCGGGACAGGGGGAACGACTACACCTTC	CASSPRDRGNDYTF
15	TRBV10-3	-	-	TRBJ2-1	TGTGCCATCAGTGAGTCTGGGGGATCCTACAATGAGCAGTTCTTC	CAISESGGSYNEQFF
18	TRBV2	once	-	TRBJ2-3	TGTGCCAGCAGTACCCAACACGGGGAGCGGTCTAGCACAGATACGCAGTATTTT	CASSTQHGERSSTDTQYF
14	TRBV9	-	-	TRBJ1-2	TGTGCCAGCAGCGTAACATCGGGGGACCATGGCTACACCTTC	CASSVTSGDHGYTF
16	TRBV27	-	TRBD1	TRBJ1-2	TGTGCCAGCAGTTTATCCCGACAGGGTAATAGCTATGGCTACACCTTC	CASSLSRQGNSYGYTF
12	TRBV6-6	once	-	TRBJ2-7	TGTGCCAGCAGTTACGATGTTAGGGAGCAGTACTTC	CASSYDVREQYF
15	TRBV27	-	-	TRBJ2-2	TGTGCCAGCAGCCCCCGACAGCTAAACACCGGGGAGCTGTTTTTT	CASSPRQLNTGELFF
17	TRBV6-1	once	TRBD2	TRBJ2-7	TGTGCCAGCAGTGACGGACTAGCGGGAGCCCTCTCCTACGAGCAGTACTTC	CASSDGLAGALSYEQYF
14	TRBV28	-	TRBD1	TRBJ2-1	TGTGCCAGCAGTTTTACAGGGGTATTCGATGAGCAGTTCTTC	CASSFTGVFDEQFF
16	TRBV9	-	-	TRBJ1-4	TGTGCCAGCAGCGTAGGGGTTCGGGCAGGCTATGAAAAACTGTTTTTT	CASSVGVRAGYEKLFF
16	TRBV5-1	-	-	TRBJ1-3	TGCGCCAGCAGCTTGGATGCCGGGGGGACTGGAAACACCATATATTTT	CASSLDAGGTGNTIYF
12	TRBV28	-	-	TRBJ2-5	TGTGCCAGCACCAAAAGCGGAGAGACCCAGTACTTC	CASTKSGETQYF
15	TRBV11-1	-	-	TRBJ2-1	TGTGCCAGCAGCTACACCGACTGGACAGCCAATGAGCAGTTCTTC	CASSYTDWTANEQFF
14	TRBV11-2	-	-	TRBJ2-7	TGTGCCAGCAGCTGGGTAGGGCGCATCTACGAGCAGTACTTC	CASSWVGRIYEQYF
15	TRBV7-7	-	-	TRBJ2-1	TGTGCCAGCAGCCCCGGGACGGCCTCCTACAATGAGCAGTTCTTC	CASSPGTASYNEQFF